This paragraph reports one TCR beta chain. CDR1 is MNHEY and CDR2 is SMNVEV in the germline V gene (reference sequence). The CDR3 length is 16 residues. Trimming removed 5 bases from V and 0 bases from J; junction bases left unmatched: 6. This sample was taken from a study of blood T cell repertoires in COVID-19. The overall study: From T cells, B-cell-depleted T cells, or PBMCs came the material, which was cDNA or gDNA.

Produced via immunoSEQ multiplex PCR; TCRdb's table is partial and in-frame only. Of approximately 150,000 clones detected, roughly 85% appear once; the ten largest clones hold more than 5%. Sample: peripheral blood. This chain connects TRBV27 to TRBJ1-2; 10 nucleotides match TRBD1. This sequence originates from a human donor in a cohort sampled during active COVID-19. In DNA, the CDR3 is TGTGCCAGCAGTCCCAGGACAGGGGGAGCTAACTATGGCTACACCTTC. Translated, it gives CASSPRTGGANYGYTF.